Sequencing of this T cell receptor beta chain was carried out in a study of blood T cell repertoires in COVID-19. Study-level information: COVID-19 samples, acute and convalescent, were from the United States, Italy and Spain. PBMCs, B-cell-depleted T cells, or T cells provided the cDNA or gDNA that made up the material.

In the original workflow: Amplification with reference gene primers provided the estimates of nucleated cell counts. Assay: immunoSEQ multiplex PCR; the TCRdb copy retains only in-frame clones and omits some. Clone size and V and J calls were adopted from that table, with D and trimming inferred from the DNA. The sample lists more than 200,000 clones; around nine tenths were seen once. V was clipped by 1 base and J by 4 bases, with 8 bases between them. The CDR3 extends over 14 amino acids. Germline lookup yields CDR1 LGHDT and CDR2 YNNKEL (reference sequence). The sequencing sample was made of peripheral blood. V is TRBV3-1 (or the pseudogene TRBV3-2) and J is TRBJ1-3; D is unclear. This sequence originates from a man aged 40-50 years with acute or convalescent COVID-19. The CDR3 reads CASSQVSSGNTIYF. CDR3 coding DNA: TGTGCCAGCAGCCAAGTAAGCTCCGGAAACACCATATATTTT.